This T cell receptor beta chain was captured in a study of blood T cells in healthy people across ages. A second about 6 to 12 cycle PCR used barcoded and J-beta primers. TCRdb passed the 5' RACE reads through MiXCR, listing each CDR3 protein once. The data contain about 1.7 million distinct CDR3 sequences, 28% of them singletons. From germline, CDR1 is SGHTA and CDR2 FQGNSA. V lost 2 bases to trimming and J lost 9 bases; unmatched junction nucleotides: 14. This CDR3 region has 17 residues. Sequencing input: blood. The chain joins TRBV7-2 to TRBJ2-1; 9 bases map to TRBD1. This clonotype was sampled from a woman in her twenties or thirties in good health. The CDR3, as DNA: TGTGCCAGCAGCTTACGACAGGGGGTAAGGACAGCTGGTGAGCAGTTCTTC. Translation: CASSLRQGVRTAGEQFF.